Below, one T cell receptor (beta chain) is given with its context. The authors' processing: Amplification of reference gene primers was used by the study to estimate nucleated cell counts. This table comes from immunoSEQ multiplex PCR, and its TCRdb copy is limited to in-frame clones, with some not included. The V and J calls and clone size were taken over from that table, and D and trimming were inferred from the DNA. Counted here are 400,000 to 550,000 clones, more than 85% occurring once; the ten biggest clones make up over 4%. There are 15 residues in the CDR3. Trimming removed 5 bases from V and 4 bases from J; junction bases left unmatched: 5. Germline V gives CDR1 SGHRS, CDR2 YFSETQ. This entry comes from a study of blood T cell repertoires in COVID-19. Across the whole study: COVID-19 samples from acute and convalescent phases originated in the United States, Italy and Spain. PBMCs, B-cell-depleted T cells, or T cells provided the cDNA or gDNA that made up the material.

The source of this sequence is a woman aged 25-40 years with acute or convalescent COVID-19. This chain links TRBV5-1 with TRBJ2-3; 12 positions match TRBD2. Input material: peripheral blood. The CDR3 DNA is TGCGCCAGCAGGCCCCTAGCGGGGGGGCCAGATACGCAGTATTTT. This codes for CASRPLAGGPDTQYF. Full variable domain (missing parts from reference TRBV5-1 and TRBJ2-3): KAGVTQTPRYLIKTRGQQVTLSCSPISGHRSVSWYQQTPGQGLQFLFEYFSETQRNKGNFPGRFSGRQFSNSRSEMNVSTLELGDSALYLCASRPLAGGPDTQYFGPGTRLTVL.